The 5 T cell receptor beta chains below come from one sample, sequenced in a study of T cell responses to AZD1222 COVID-19 vaccine. Assay: immunoSEQ multiplex PCR; the TCRdb copy retains only in-frame clones and omits some. Of under 140,000 clones in the sample, roughly four fifths are singletons; the top ten hold about 4.6%. The source material was peripheral blood, sampled on day 0 of AZD1222 vaccination. The receptors were sampled from an adult in good health.

CDR3 in amino acids: CASSIDSSNTGELFF. CDR3 in DNA: TGTGCCAGTAGTATAGATAGTTCGAACACCGGGGAGCTGTTTTTT. The chain is built from TRBV19 and TRBJ2-2; D gene unclear. The CDR3 covers 15 residues. Germline lookup yields CDR1 LNHDA and CDR2 SQIVND (reference sequence). Trimming shortened V by 0 bases and J by 0 bases, and 5 bases separated the two germline ends.

The rearrangement joins TRBV4-1 to TRBJ2-3; 13 bases fit TRBD2. This CDR3 is 17 amino acids long. Germline CDR1 is MGHRA and CDR2 is YSYEKL. V shed 1 base and J 4 bases; nucleotides not matched to a gene: 5. CDR3 amino acids: CASSQVGLAGSSDTQYF. The DNA for the CDR3 is TGCGCCAGCAGCCAAGTGGGACTAGCGGGATCTTCAGATACGCAGTATTTT.

Here the CDR3 DNA reads TGTGCCAGCAGCCAAGAGAGGGTAGGAGGGGAGCTGTTTTTT. This gives the protein CASSQERVGGELFF. V gene TRBV3-1 (or the pseudogene TRBV3-2) combines with J gene TRBJ2-2; D possibly corresponds to TRBD2 (5 bases). Trimming removed 0 bases from V and 8 bases from J, with 10 bases in between. Germline CDR1 is LGHDT and CDR2 is YNNKEL (reference sequence). The CDR3 length is 14 residues.

The chain links TRBV3-1 (or the pseudogene TRBV3-2) to TRBJ2-1, with D tentatively TRBD1 (5 bases). Germline loops: CDR1 LGHDT, CDR2 YNNKEL (reference sequence). This CDR3 has 14 residues. V dropped 1 base and J dropped 5 bases, with 9 bases sitting between them. The CDR3 loop reads CASSQVGVNNEQFF. For the CDR3, the DNA is TGTGCCAGCAGCCAAGTAGGGGTCAACAATGAGCAGTTCTTC.

This chain joins TRBV5-4 and TRBJ2-5; D ambiguous. Germline V CDR1 and CDR2: SGHNT, YYREEE (reference sequence). The CDR3 runs to 14 residues. V lost 6 bases to trimming and J lost 3 bases, with 15 bases between them. The CDR3 coding sequence is TGTGCCAGCACCCCGCGCGGTGGAGAAGAGACCCAGTACTTC. Protein sequence: CASTPRGGEETQYF.